This entry describes one T cell receptor (beta chain). These data belong to a study of cytomegalovirus exposure and HLA in healthy donors. Study-wide background: As released early, the data held around 80 million unique TCRs from HLA-typed donors.

13 Jbeta primers and 60 Vbeta primers were used for the PCR. Assay used: immunoSEQ multiplex PCR; TCRdb lists only in-frame clones, some missing. The sample holds more than 140,000 clones, over 60% seen once. The V gene lost 4 bases and the J gene lost 0 bases, with 11 bases spanning the gap. The CDR3 runs to 15 residues. Looked up from germline, CDR1 is SGHDT and CDR2 is YYEEEE. This TCR came from a female donor in good health and CMV-seronegative. Source material: PBMCs. The V gene is TRBV5-6, the J gene TRBJ1-3; D gene uncertain. CDR3 protein: CASSQNYGSGNTIYF. CDR3 bases: TGTGCCAGCAGCCAGAATTATGGCTCTGGAAACACCATATATTTT.